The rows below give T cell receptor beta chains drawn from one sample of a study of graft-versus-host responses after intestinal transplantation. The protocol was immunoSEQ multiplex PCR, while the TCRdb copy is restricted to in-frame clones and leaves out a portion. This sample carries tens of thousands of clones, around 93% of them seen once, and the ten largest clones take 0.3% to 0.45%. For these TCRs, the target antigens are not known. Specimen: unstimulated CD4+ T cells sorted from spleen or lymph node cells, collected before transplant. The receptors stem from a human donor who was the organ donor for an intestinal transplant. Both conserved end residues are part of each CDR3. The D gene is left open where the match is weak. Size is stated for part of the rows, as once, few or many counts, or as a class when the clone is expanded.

CASSLAGTGSEKLFF | TGTGCCAGCAGCCTAGCCGGGACAGGCTCCGAAAAACTGTTTTTT | TRBV5-4 | TRBD1 | TRBJ1-4 | -
CASSPRQGGEKLFF | TGTGCCAGCAGTCCCCGACAGGGAGGTGAAAAACTGTTTTTT | TRBV6-6 | TRBD1 | TRBJ1-4 | few
CASSFAGVDTQYF | TGTGCCAGCAGCTTTGCAGGGGTCGATACGCAGTATTTT | TRBV5-4 | - | TRBJ2-3 | -
CATSPFHRVSSYEQYF | TGTGCCACCTCCCCATTCCACAGGGTAAGCTCCTACGAGCAGTACTTC | TRBV19 | - | TRBJ2-7 | once
CASSFGLAGNEQFF | TGTGCCAGCAGCTTCGGACTAGCAGGAAATGAGCAGTTCTTC | TRBV7-9 | TRBD2 | TRBJ2-1 | -
CASSLVHRGEGFF | TGTGCCAGCAGTTTAGTCCACAGGGGAGAAGGATTCTTC | TRBV28 | TRBD1 | TRBJ2-1 | -
CASSQETPSGTQYGYTF | TGCGCCAGCAGCCAAGAAACACCTTCGGGGACACAGTATGGCTACACCTTC | TRBV4-1 | - | TRBJ1-2 | -
CASSLTPGRDSGNTIYF | TGTGCCAGCAGCCTTACGCCCGGACGGGACTCTGGAAACACCATATATTTT | TRBV9 | - | TRBJ1-3 | -
CASSQMNTEAFF | TGCGCCAGCAGCCAGATGAACACTGAAGCTTTCTTT | TRBV10-2 | - | TRBJ1-1 | -
CSVGPGNNYGYTF | TGCAGCGTTGGGCCAGGGAACAACTATGGCTACACCTTC | TRBV29-1 | - | TRBJ1-2 | -
CASSLGQGNNSPLHF | TGTGCCAGCAGCCTAGGACAGGGCAATAATTCACCCCTCCACTTT | TRBV7-9 | TRBD1 | TRBJ1-6 | -
CASSAGTGHFNEQFF | TGTGCCAGCAGTGCCGGGACAGGGCATTTCAATGAGCAGTTCTTC | TRBV6-1 | TRBD1 | TRBJ2-1 | -
CASSPFSGSWADTQYF | TGTGCCAGCAGCCCTTTTAGCGGGAGTTGGGCAGATACGCAGTATTTT | TRBV7-6 | TRBD2 | TRBJ2-3 | few
CASSIDRVEPGELFF | TGTGCCAGTAGTATTGACAGGGTGGAACCCGGGGAGCTGTTTTTT | TRBV19 | TRBD1 | TRBJ2-2 | -
CAISGTVNGYTF | TGTGCCATCAGTGGGACAGTCAATGGCTACACCTTC | TRBV10-3 | - | TRBJ1-2 | few
CASSLEPGGNQPQHF | TGCGCCAGCAGCTTGGAGCCAGGGGGCAATCAGCCCCAGCATTTT | TRBV5-1 | - | TRBJ1-5 | -
CASTIGTGVAFF | TGTGCCAGCACCATAGGAACAGGGGTGGCTTTCTTT | TRBV25-1 | TRBD1 | TRBJ1-1 | -
CASSASSRGTDTQYF | TGTGCCAGCAGCGCCTCTAGTCGGGGCACAGATACGCAGTATTTT | TRBV11-2 | - | TRBJ2-3 | -
CASSKTGSESYGYTF | TGTGCCAGCAGCAAGACAGGGTCTGAGTCCTATGGCTACACCTTC | TRBV11-2 | TRBD1 | TRBJ1-2 | -
CASSVDWLAGALRGNEQFF | TGTGCCAGCAGCGTAGATTGGCTAGCGGGAGCCCTTCGGGGCAATGAGCAGTTCTTC | TRBV11-2 | TRBD2 | TRBJ2-1 | -
CASSLGGTEKETQYF | TGTGCCAGCAGCTTAGGTGGGACAGAGAAAGAGACCCAGTACTTC | TRBV7-3 | TRBD1 | TRBJ2-5 | -
CASSYSTSRGTEAFF | TGTGCCAGCAGTTACTCGACTTCCCGCGGGACTGAAGCTTTCTTT | TRBV6-5 | - | TRBJ1-1 | few
CAWSGGTGNNEQYF | TGTGCCTGGAGTGGGGGGACAGGGAATAACGAGCAGTACTTC | TRBV30 | TRBD1 | TRBJ2-7 | few
CASRLQAVPHEQYF | TGTGCCAGCAGACTCCAGGCAGTTCCTCACGAGCAGTACTTC | TRBV7-7 | - | TRBJ2-7 | -
CASSQRPGGYTF | TGTGCCAGCAGCCAACGACCGGGTGGCTACACCTTC | TRBV14 | - | TRBJ1-2 | -
CASSSGRAWNEQFF | TGTGCCAGTTCAAGCGGGAGGGCCTGGAATGAGCAGTTCTTC | TRBV27 | TRBD2 | TRBJ2-1 | -
CASSRDRRSNYGYTF | TGTGCCAGCAGCCGGGACAGACGATCTAACTATGGCTACACCTTC | TRBV2 | TRBD1 | TRBJ1-2 | -
CAWSSILGSQPQHF | TGTGCCTGGAGTAGTATTCTGGGGAGTCAGCCCCAGCATTTT | TRBV30 | - | TRBJ1-5 | -
CASRGPSGSQFF | TGTGCCAGCAGGGGGCCTAGCGGGAGCCAGTTCTTC | TRBV2 | TRBD2 | TRBJ2-1 | -
CASSLVILAGGETQYF | TGCGCCAGCAGCTTGGTTATACTAGCAGGAGGAGAGACCCAGTACTTC | TRBV5-1 | - | TRBJ2-5 | -
CASSVQGAVSLANYGYTF | TGTGCCAGTAGCGTACAGGGGGCCGTGAGTTTAGCTAACTATGGCTACACCTTC | TRBV19 | TRBD1 | TRBJ1-2 | once
CASSPGLAGGRTQYF | TGCGCCAGCAGCCCGGGACTAGCGGGGGGGCGTACGCAGTATTTT | TRBV5-1 | TRBD2 | TRBJ2-3 | -
CSVERLAGGPEQFF | TGCAGCGTTGAAAGACTAGCGGGAGGGCCAGAGCAGTTCTTC | TRBV29-1 | TRBD2 | TRBJ2-1 | -
CASSLVAGQPQHF | TGTGCCAGCAGCTTAGTCGCAGGGCAGCCCCAGCATTTT | TRBV11-2 | - | TRBJ1-5 | -
CASSSAGTSGDNEQFF | TGTGCCAGCAGCTCAGCCGGGACTAGCGGGGACAATGAGCAGTTCTTC | TRBV7-6 | TRBD2 | TRBJ2-1 | -
CASSLESSGNTIYF | TGCGCCAGCAGCTTAGAGAGCTCTGGAAACACCATATATTTT | TRBV5-1 | - | TRBJ1-3 | -
CASSVGAGDWNEQFF | TGTGCCAGCAGCGTAGGGGCAGGGGATTGGAATGAGCAGTTCTTC | TRBV9 | - | TRBJ2-1 | -
CASTQGPGNTIYF | TGTGCCAGCACCCAGGGCCCTGGAAACACCATATATTTT | TRBV7-2 | - | TRBJ1-3 | -
CASSLAAGSDTQYF | TGTGCCAGCAGCTTAGCGGCGGGGTCCGATACGCAGTATTTT | TRBV7-9 | - | TRBJ2-3 | -
CASGKQGTGELFF | TGTGCTAGTGGGAAACAGGGCACCGGGGAGCTGTTTTTT | TRBV12-5 | - | TRBJ2-2 | -
CASSLLPGQGTEAFF | TGTGCCAGCAGCTTACTACCGGGACAGGGCACTGAAGCTTTCTTT | TRBV7-3 | TRBD1 | TRBJ1-1 | -
CAWSSPTSGRGGRFF | TGTGCCTGGAGTTCTCCGACTAGCGGGAGGGGGGGCCGATTCTTC | TRBV30 | TRBD2 | TRBJ2-1 | -
CASSVEIDSWGGNTIYF | TGTGCCAGCAGCGTAGAGATAGACAGCTGGGGTGGAAACACCATATATTTT | TRBV9 | - | TRBJ1-3 | -
CASSRALLGGYTF | TGTGCCAGCAGCCGTGCACTCCTCGGGGGCTACACCTTC | TRBV28 | - | TRBJ1-2 | once
CASSPPRARYGYTF | TGTGCCAGCTCGCCACCGAGGGCTCGGTACGGCTACACCTTC | TRBV18 | - | TRBJ1-2 | -